These 21 T cell receptor beta chains originate from one sample sequenced in a study of neurological immune-mediated disorders. TCRdb called the 5' RACE reads again in MiXCR, with one record for every CDR3 protein. The sample holds around 55,000 distinct CDR3 sequences, 4% seen once. The sample comprised CD4+ T cells from blood. Receptors were obtained from a woman in her forties with multiple sclerosis.

This clonotype was recorded many times. The genes are TRBV5-1 and TRBJ2-1; TRBD1 or TRBD2 may be the D gene (6 bases each). Germline CDR1 and CDR2: SGHRS and YFSETQ. Trimming shortened V by 0 bases and J by 2 bases, and 9 bases separated the two germline ends. CDR3 length: 15 residues. CDR3 protein: CASSLEGGPYNEQFF. CDR3 DNA: TGCGCCAGCAGCTTGGAGGGGGGTCCCTACAATGAGCAGTTCTTC.

In its sample, this clonotype was seen many times. The rearrangement joins TRBV28 to TRBJ2-1; 7 bases map to TRBD1. The V segment lost 6 bases and the J segment 7 bases; nucleotides outside the gene matches: 6. The CDR3 sequence is 13 residues long. Germline V gene sequence: CDR1 MDHEN, CDR2 SYDVKM. The CDR3 region is CASRTGKGNEQFF. DNA of the CDR3: TGTGCCAGCAGGACAGGGAAAGGTAATGAGCAGTTCTTC.

This clonotype came up many times. The chain combines TRBV10-3 with TRBJ2-7; D is possibly TRBD1 (6 bases). Germline-derived CDR1 and CDR2 are ENHRY and SYGVKD. The CDR3 has 15 amino acids. V lost 0 bases and J 6 bases, leaving 15 bases between the germline ends. The CDR3 nucleotides are TGTGCCATCAGTGAGTCCAAGGACAGACGGGGCGAGCAGTACTTC. It yields the protein CAISESKDRRGEQYF.

In its sample, this clonotype was seen many times. This chain uses TRBV5-1 with TRBJ1-1; D is perhaps TRBD1 (5 bases). V was cut by 0 bases and J by 1 base, with 10 bases left in between. The CDR3 has 15 amino acids. The V gene's germline CDR1 is SGHRS and CDR2 YFSETQ. The CDR3 sequence: CASSLGPGGNTEAFF. CDR3 nucleotide sequence: TGCGCCAGCAGCTTGGGACCCGGGGGGAACACTGAAGCTTTCTTT. Together with reference TRBV5-1 and TRBJ1-1, the CDR3 gives the full variable domain: KAGVTQTPRYLIKTRGQQVTLSCSPISGHRSVSWYQQTPGQGLQFLFEYFSETQRNKGNFPGRFSGRQFSNSRSEMNVSTLELGDSALYLCASSLGPGGNTEAFFGQGTRLTVV.

In its sample, this clonotype was seen many times. The genes are TRBV5-5 and TRBJ2-3; 7 nucleotides align to TRBD1. J gave up 2 bases and V 6 bases, and 12 bases lay outside the gene matches. This CDR3 has 16 amino acids. Germline loops: CDR1 SGHKS, CDR2 YYEKEE (reference sequence). CDR3 sequence reads: CASNLGPGQFTDTQYF. The CDR3 DNA follows: TGTGCCAGCAACCTAGGACCGGGACAGTTCACAGATACGCAGTATTTT.

This clonotype has at least ten counts. The chain carries TRBV20-1 and TRBJ1-1; possible D gene TRBD1, 6 bases. The CDR3 extends over 13 amino acids. Trimming removed 6 bases at V and 0 bases at J, with 11 bases between. The V gene's germline CDR1 is DFQATT and CDR2 SNEGSKA (reference sequence). The CDR3 nucleotides are TGCAGTGCGGCCGGGGGGCTGAACACTGAAGCTTTCTTT. Its protein is CSAAGGLNTEAFF.

This clonotype was seen at least ten times. The chain is built from TRBV20-1 and TRBJ2-2; no clear D. The CDR3 runs to 12 residues. Trimming pared 7 bases from V and 8 bases from J, leaving 14 bases between. Germline CDR1 and CDR2: DFQATT and SNEGSKA (reference sequence). DNA of the CDR3: TGCAGTGTTTCGGACGGTTTGGGGGAGCTGTTTTTT. This translates into CSVSDGLGELFF.

Regarding this clonotype: This could be a read error, since a much larger clone is one nucleotide away. This chain joins TRBV6-2 or TRBV6-3 and TRBJ2-3; 10 nucleotides line up with TRBD2. The trim removed 0 bases at V and 2 bases at J, leaving 5 bases unmatched. This CDR3 contains 17 residues. Per germline, CDR1 MNHEY and CDR2 SVGEGT. This CDR3 is CASSYSLGLANTDTQYF. CDR3 DNA sequence: TGTGCCAGCAGTTACTCCCTGGGACTAGCGAACACAGATACGCAGTATTTT.

In its sample, this clonotype was seen many times. This rearrangement joins TRBV20-1 to TRBJ1-2; TRBD1 might be the D (5 bases). The CDR3 spans 14 residues. The germline V gene has CDR1 DFQATT and CDR2 SNEGSKA (reference sequence). The V and J ends lost 1 base and 8 bases respectively, with 17 bases between them. The CDR3 sequence: CSARGGGGASGYTF. In nucleotides, the CDR3 is TGCAGTGCTAGAGGGGGAGGAGGGGCTAGCGGCTACACCTTC.

This clonotype was seen repeatedly, ten times or more. V usage is TRBV7-2 and J usage is TRBJ2-7; unclear D gene. There are 15 residues in the CDR3. The germline V gene encodes CDR1 SGHTA and CDR2 FQGNSA. V was clipped by 3 bases and J by 2 bases, with 14 bases between them. CDR3 in amino acids: CASSFITGLTYEQYF. The CDR3, as DNA: TGTGCCAGCAGCTTTATTACGGGCCTTACCTACGAGCAGTACTTC.

The table lists this clonotype with many counts. This sequence joins TRBV5-1 and TRBJ1-1, with 7 bases matching TRBD1. The CDR3 loop spans 17 amino acids. With 0 bases clipped from V and 0 bases from J, the junction kept 8 bases outside the gene matches. CDR1 is SGHRS, CDR2 YFSETQ, per germline. The CDR3 coding sequence is TGCGCCAGCAGCTTGGCCCCGCGACAGGGCTTGAACACTGAAGCTTTCTTT. Encoded protein: CASSLAPRQGLNTEAFF.

The J gene is TRBJ1-2, the V gene TRBV5-3; possible D gene TRBD1, 5 bases. TRBV5-3 is given ORF status, its function remaining uncertain. V was trimmed by 4 bases and J by 6 bases, leaving 19 bases between them. This CDR3 is 15 amino acids long. This CDR3 reads CARSRFRGEKDGYTF. Written as DNA, the CDR3 is TGTGCCAGAAGCCGATTCCGGGGCGAAAAGGATGGCTACACCTTC.

This clonotype was observed at least ten times. The chain joins TRBV2 to TRBJ2-3; 16 bases line up with TRBD2. There are 18 residues in the CDR3. Germline V CDR1 and CDR2: SNHLY, FYNNEI. V was clipped by 8 bases and J by 8 bases; unmatched bases: 16. The CDR3 DNA is TGTGCCAGCCTACTTACTCCCGGGACTAGCGGGGGGGCTGGTACGCAGTATTTT. Its protein product is CASLLTPGTSGGAGTQYF.

In this sample, this clonotype turned up many times. The V and J genes are TRBV5-1 and TRBJ1-2, with D unresolved. This CDR3 spans 15 amino acids. In germline, CDR1 is SGHRS, CDR2 YFSETQ. V was clipped by 5 bases and J by 4 bases, with 18 bases between them. CDR3 amino acids: CASSPTINAPYGYTF. DNA for the CDR3: TGCGCCAGCAGTCCCACTATAAACGCCCCCTATGGCTACACCTTC.

Ten or more counts support this clonotype. The V gene is TRBV24-1, the J gene TRBJ1-2; D gene ambiguous. CDR3 length: 15 residues. Per germline, CDR1 KGHDR and CDR2 SFDVKD. Trimming stripped 5 bases from V and 0 bases from J, with 12 bases between. This CDR3 reads CATSGGGGTNYGYTF. CDR3 nucleotide sequence: TGTGCCACCAGTGGAGGAGGAGGGACTAACTATGGCTACACCTTC.

This clonotype was counted only a few times. The chain has TRBV4-1 and TRBJ1-2, with 7 positions matching TRBD1. The CDR3 has 14 amino acids. J was trimmed by 4 bases and V by 1 base; bases with no gene match: 3. In germline, CDR1 is MGHRA, CDR2 YSYEKL. CDR3: CASSQGGTVYGYTF. The CDR3 DNA reads as TGCGCCAGCAGCCAAGGTGGGACAGTCTATGGCTACACCTTC.

This clonotype was detected ten times or more. The chain has TRBV7-3 and TRBJ2-5, with a possible D match to TRBD2 (7 bases). The germline V gene encodes CDR1 SGHTA and CDR2 FQGTGA. V was pared by 5 bases and J by 2 bases, with 9 bases between. The CDR3 has 13 residues. CDR3 loop: CASSEGGQETQYF. In nucleotides, the CDR3 is TGTGCCAGCAGCGAGGGGGGGCAAGAGACCCAGTACTTC. The full variable domain, with the rest looked up from reference TRBV7-3 and TRBJ2-5, is GAGVSQTPSNKVTEKGKYVELRCDPISGHTALYWYRQSLGQGPEFLIYFQGTGAADDSGLPNDRFFAVRPEGSVSTLKIQRTERGDSAVYLCASSEGGQETQYFGPGTRLLVL.

At least ten counts were recorded for this clonotype. The J gene is TRBJ2-7, the V gene TRBV24-1; D is unclear. The V and J ends lost 6 bases and 6 bases respectively, with 17 bases between them. This CDR3 region has 14 residues. CDR1 is KGHDR, CDR2 SFDVKD, per germline. The CDR3 DNA sequence: TGTGCCACCAGTCCGGACGGTCTGGATGTCGAGCAGTACTTC. The encoded protein is CATSPDGLDVEQYF.

This clonotype was detected many times. The J gene is TRBJ2-2, the V gene TRBV5-1, with 9 bases fitting TRBD2. Germline V lookup: CDR1 SGHRS, CDR2 YFSETQ. V lost 0 bases, J lost 6 bases, and 3 bases stayed unmatched. The CDR3 extends over 15 amino acids. Written as DNA, the CDR3 is TGCGCCAGCAGCTTGGATCTAGCGGGGCCCGGGGAGCTGTTTTTT. Translation gives CASSLDLAGPGELFF.

This clonotype was picked up many times. The rearrangement links TRBV6-5 to TRBJ2-3; D may be TRBD2 (7 bases). The germline gives CDR1 MNHEY, CDR2 SVGAGI. The CDR3 has 14 residues. With 4 bases removed from V and 7 bases from J, the gap between germline ends came to 15 bases. CDR3 nucleotides: TGTGCCAGCAGTTCCTATGGGGGGGCCTATACGCAGTATTTT. It specifies CASSSYGGAYTQYF.

This clonotype qualifies as medium-sized. The chain links TRBV7-2 to TRBJ1-5, with D perhaps TRBD1 (6 bases). V was clipped by 4 bases and J by 5 bases, with 15 bases between them. CDR3 size: 15 residues. CDR1 and CDR2 from the germline V gene are SGHTA and FQGNSA. CDR3 nucleotide sequence: TGTGCCAGCAGCTCGTGGATAAACAGGGATCAGCCCCAGCATTTT. It is translated as CASSSWINRDQPQHF.